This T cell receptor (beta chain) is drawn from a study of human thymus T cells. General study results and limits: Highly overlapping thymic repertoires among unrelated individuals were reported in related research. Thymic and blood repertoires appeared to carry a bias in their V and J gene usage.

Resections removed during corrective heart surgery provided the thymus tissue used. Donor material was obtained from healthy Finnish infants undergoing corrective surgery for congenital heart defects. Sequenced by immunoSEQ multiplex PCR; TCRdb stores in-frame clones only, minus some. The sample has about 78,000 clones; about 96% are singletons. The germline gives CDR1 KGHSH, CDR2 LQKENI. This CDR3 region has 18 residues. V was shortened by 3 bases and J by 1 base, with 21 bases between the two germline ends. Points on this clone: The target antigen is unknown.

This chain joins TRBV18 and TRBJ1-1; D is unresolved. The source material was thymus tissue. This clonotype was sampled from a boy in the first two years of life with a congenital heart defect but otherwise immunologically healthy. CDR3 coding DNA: TGTGCCAGCTCACCTAGAGACATTACGAACCCCCCGAACACTGAAGCTTTCTTT. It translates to CASSPRDITNPPNTEAFF.